This T cell receptor beta chain derives from a study of blood T cell repertoires in COVID-19. At the level of the study: There were acute and convalescent COVID-19 samples, and they came from the United States, Italy and Spain. PBMCs, B-cell-depleted T cells, or T cells provided the cDNA or gDNA that made up the material.

The V segment lost 5 bases and the J segment 3 bases; nucleotides outside the gene matches: 12. The CDR3 consists of 17 residues. From germline, CDR1 is SGHKS and CDR2 YYEKEE (reference sequence). Authors' processing steps: By means of reference gene primer amplification, nucleated cell counts were estimated. Method: immunoSEQ multiplex PCR; TCRdb's copy keeps in-frame clones and lacks some. That table supplies the V and J calls and clone size; D and trimming were determined from the DNA. The sample has roughly 380,000 clones, over 75% seen once. The chain uses TRBV5-5 and TRBJ2-1, with 9 nucleotides matching TRBD2. This TCR derives from a middle-aged woman with COVID-19, enrolled during active disease. Sequenced: peripheral blood. The CDR3 sequence: CASRTLIAGVVYNEQFF. The CDR3, as DNA: TGTGCCAGCAGGACACTTATAGCGGGAGTCGTCTACAATGAGCAGTTCTTC.